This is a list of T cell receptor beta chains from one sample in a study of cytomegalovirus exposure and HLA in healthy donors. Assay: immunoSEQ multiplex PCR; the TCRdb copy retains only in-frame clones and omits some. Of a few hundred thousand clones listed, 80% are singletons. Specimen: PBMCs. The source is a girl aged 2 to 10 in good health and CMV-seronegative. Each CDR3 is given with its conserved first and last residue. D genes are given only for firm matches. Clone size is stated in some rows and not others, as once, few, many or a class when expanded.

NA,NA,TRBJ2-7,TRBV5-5,CASSLASFPYEQYF,TGTGCCAGCAGCTTGGCTAGTTTCCCCTACGAGCAGTACTTC
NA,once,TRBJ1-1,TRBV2,CASIRGSTEAFF,TGTGCCAGCATCAGGGGTTCCACTGAAGCTTTCTTT
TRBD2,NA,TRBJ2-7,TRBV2,CASSGGRVAASEQYF,TGTGCCAGCAGTGGGGGGAGGGTTGCGGCATCCGAGCAGTACTTC
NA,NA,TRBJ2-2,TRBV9,CASSDGVLLNTGELFF,TGTGCCAGCAGCGACGGGGTATTACTAAACACCGGGGAGCTGTTTTTT
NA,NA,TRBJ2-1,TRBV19,CASSTPSRVSLDNEQFF,TGTGCCAGTAGTACACCCTCCAGGGTTTCCCTAGACAATGAGCAGTTCTTC
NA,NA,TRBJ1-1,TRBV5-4,CASSLAGTMNTEAFF,TGTGCCAGCAGCTTGGCAGGGACAATGAACACTGAAGCTTTCTTT
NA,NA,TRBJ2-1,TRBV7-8,CASSYTGSYNEQFF,TGTGCCAGCAGCTATACGGGGTCCTACAATGAGCAGTTCTTC
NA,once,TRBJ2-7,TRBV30,CAWNEGIEQYF,TGTGCCTGGAACGAGGGAATCGAGCAGTACTTC
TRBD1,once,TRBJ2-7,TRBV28,CASRETGVPSYEQYF,TGTGCCAGCAGGGAGACAGGGGTCCCCTCCTACGAGCAGTACTTC
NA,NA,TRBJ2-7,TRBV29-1,CSVELAEVTYEQYF,TGCAGCGTTGAATTGGCAGAAGTAACCTACGAGCAGTACTTC
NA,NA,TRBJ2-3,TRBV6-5,CASSYSSTDTQYF,TGTGCCAGCAGTTACTCCTCCACAGATACGCAGTATTTT
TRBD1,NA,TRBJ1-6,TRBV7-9,CSSSSPRDRVHF,TGTTCCAGCAGCTCTCCCCGAGACAGGGTCCACTTT
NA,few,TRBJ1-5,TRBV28,CAVGRVLDQPQHF,TGTGCCGTGGGCAGGGTCCTCGATCAGCCCCAGCATTTT
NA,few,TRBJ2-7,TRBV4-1,CASSQTTGSAYEQYF,TGCGCCAGCAGCCAAACTACAGGTTCAGCCTACGAGCAGTACTTC
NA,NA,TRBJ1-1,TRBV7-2,CASSLGGAEAFF,TGTGCCAGCAGCTTAGGGGGGGCTGAAGCTTTCTTT
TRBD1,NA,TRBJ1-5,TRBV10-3,CAISEDRGERSNQPQHF,TGTGCCATCAGTGAGGACAGGGGCGAGAGGAGCAATCAGCCCCAGCATTTT
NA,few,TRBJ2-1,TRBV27,CASRPRPQRTEQFF,TGTGCCAGCCGCCCCCGTCCCCAGCGCACTGAGCAGTTCTTC
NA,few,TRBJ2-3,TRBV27,CASSWSGGTDTQYF,TGTGCCAGCAGTTGGAGCGGAGGCACAGATACGCAGTATTTT
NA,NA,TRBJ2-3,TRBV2,CASSVNTFRDTQYF,TGTGCCAGCAGTGTTAACACCTTTCGAGATACGCAGTATTTT
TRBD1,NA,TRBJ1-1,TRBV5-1,CASSLAGGSTEAFF,TGCGCCAGCAGCTTGGCAGGGGGGAGCACTGAAGCTTTCTTT
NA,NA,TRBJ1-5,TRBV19,CASRLTGFDQPQHF,TGTGCCAGTAGACTAACGGGATTCGATCAGCCCCAGCATTTT
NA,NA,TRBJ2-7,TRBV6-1,CASSASLEQYF,TGTGCCAGCAGTGCGTCTCTCGAGCAGTACTTC
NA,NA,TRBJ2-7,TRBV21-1,CASNEDTMRGKAYEQYF,TGTGCCAGCAACGAGGACACAATGAGGGGGAAAGCCTACGAGCAGTACTTC
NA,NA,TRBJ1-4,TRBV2,CASTTDLGHEKLFF,TGTGCCAGCACCACGGACCTGGGGCATGAAAAACTGTTTTTT
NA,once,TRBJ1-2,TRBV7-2,CASSPGSNYGYTF,TGTGCCAGCAGCCCGGGAAGTAACTATGGCTACACCTTC
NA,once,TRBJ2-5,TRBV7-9,CASSLGEVGETQYF,TGTGCCAGCAGCTTAGGGGAGGTTGGAGAGACCCAGTACTTC
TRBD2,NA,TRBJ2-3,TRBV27,CASSLFLAGTDTQYF,TGTGCCAGCAGTTTATTTCTAGCGGGCACAGATACGCAGTATTTT
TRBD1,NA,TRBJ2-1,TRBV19,CASSIVGPDRGINEQFF,TGTGCCAGTAGTATAGTTGGGCCAGACAGGGGGATAAATGAGCAGTTCTTC
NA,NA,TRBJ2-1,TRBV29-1,CSVGSGLYNEQFF,TGCAGCGTTGGAAGCGGACTCTACAATGAGCAGTTCTTC
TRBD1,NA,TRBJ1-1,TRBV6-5,CASSYTGGATEAFF,TGTGCCAGCAGTTACACAGGGGGAGCCACTGAAGCTTTCTTT
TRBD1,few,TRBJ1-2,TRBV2,CASPKRGLGGYTF,TGTGCCAGCCCAAAGAGGGGGCTGGGTGGCTACACCTTC
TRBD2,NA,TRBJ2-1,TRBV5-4,CASSPPGLVYEQFF,TGTGCCAGCAGCCCGCCGGGACTAGTCTATGAGCAGTTCTTC
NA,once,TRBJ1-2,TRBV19,CASSITGYSEGYTF,TGTGCCAGTAGTATTACCGGGTACTCGGAGGGCTACACCTTC
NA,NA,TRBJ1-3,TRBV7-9,CASSLIGAGNTIYF,TGTGCCAGCAGCTTAATAGGGGCTGGAAACACCATATATTTT
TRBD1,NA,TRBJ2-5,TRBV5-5,CASSPGQGLETQYF,TGTGCCAGCAGCCCCGGACAGGGACTAGAGACCCAGTACTTC
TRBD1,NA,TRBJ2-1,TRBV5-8,CASSYRTGWAQFF,TGTGCCAGCAGCTACAGGACAGGGTGGGCGCAGTTCTTC
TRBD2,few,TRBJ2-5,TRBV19,CASSMVRGGQETQYF,TGTGCCAGTAGTATGGTGCGGGGGGGCCAAGAGACCCAGTACTTC
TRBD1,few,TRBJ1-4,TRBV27,CASSFSGQAQKLFF,TGTGCCAGCAGTTTTTCAGGACAGGCCCAGAAACTGTTTTTT
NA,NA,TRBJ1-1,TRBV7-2,CASSLSYRNTEAFF,TGTGCCAGCAGCTTATCTTATCGGAACACTGAAGCTTTCTTT
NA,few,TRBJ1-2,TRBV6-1,CASSGTPDSLTYGYTF,TGTGCCAGCAGTGGAACACCGGACAGCCTGACCTATGGCTACACCTTC
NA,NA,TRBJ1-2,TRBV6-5,CAGSYEGPKGDYGYTF,TGTGCCGGCAGTTACGAAGGACCCAAGGGGGACTATGGCTACACCTTC
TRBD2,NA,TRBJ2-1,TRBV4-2,CASSQEGGGTYNEQFF,TGTGCCAGCAGCCAAGAGGGGGGAGGGACCTACAATGAGCAGTTCTTC
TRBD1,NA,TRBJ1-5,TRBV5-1,CASSPGQLTNQPQHF,TGCGCCAGCAGCCCGGGACAGCTAACAAATCAGCCCCAGCATTTT
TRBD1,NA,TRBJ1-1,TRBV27,CASSLAGGTEAFF,TGTGCCAGCAGTTTGGCAGGGGGCACTGAAGCTTTCTTT
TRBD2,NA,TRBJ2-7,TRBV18,CASSPPGGTYEQYF,TGTGCCAGCTCACCACCGGGGGGGACCTACGAGCAGTACTTC
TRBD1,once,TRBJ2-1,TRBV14,CASSRGTGLTVQFF,TGTGCCAGCAGCCGCGGGACAGGTTTAACGGTGCAGTTCTTC
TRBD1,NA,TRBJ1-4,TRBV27,CASSAGHRGRGYEKLFF,TGTGCCAGCAGTGCCGGCCACAGGGGGCGAGGTTATGAAAAACTGTTTTTT
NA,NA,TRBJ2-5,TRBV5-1,CASSLGFREETQYF,TGCGCCAGCAGCTTGGGTTTTAGGGAGGAGACCCAGTACTTC
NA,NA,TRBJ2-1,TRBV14,CASSQQGGVTGNEQFF,TGTGCCAGCAGCCAACAGGGCGGGGTAACGGGGAATGAGCAGTTCTTC
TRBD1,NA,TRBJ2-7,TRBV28,CASRVDRGYSYEQYF,TGTGCCAGCAGAGTTGACAGGGGTTACTCCTACGAGCAGTACTTC
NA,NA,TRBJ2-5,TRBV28,CASSTLIGGRETQYF,TGTGCCAGCAGCACCCTTATTGGGGGCCGAGAGACCCAGTACTTC
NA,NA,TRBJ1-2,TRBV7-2,CASSLKTVPYGYTF,TGTGCCAGCAGCTTAAAGACAGTCCCCTATGGCTACACCTTC
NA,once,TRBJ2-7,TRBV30,CAWSNPGVYEQYF,TGTGCCTGGAGTAACCCAGGGGTCTACGAGCAGTACTTC
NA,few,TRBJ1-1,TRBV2,CASSVWQAEAFF,TGTGCCAGCAGTGTGTGGCAGGCAGAAGCTTTCTTT
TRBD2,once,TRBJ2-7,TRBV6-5,CASTMGLEGSEQYF,TGTGCCAGCACTATGGGACTAGAAGGGAGCGAGCAGTACTTC